This entry describes one T cell receptor beta chain. The target of this receptor is not known. Base qualities are missing; no much larger clone stands one base away. These data belong to a study of identical twins listed by TCRdb under 2016. Study-wide context: To test whether fetal clonotypes persist, this study deep-sequenced TCR alpha and beta repertoires from monozygotic twins, from unrelated adults of various ages, and from cord blood. To rule out contamination, replicate twin experiments were performed at different times with different library preparation protocols. What the study reported, not specific to this receptor: Abundant cord blood beta clonotypes had fewer insertions, young adult naive repertoires showed a similar but weaker trend, and memory repertoires showed no such trend. Out-of-frame TCR alpha sharing in monozygotic twins was systematically underestimated by recombination models, whereas sharing between unrelated individuals was in agreement with the recombination models. Zero-insertion analyses could be partly confounded by invariant T cells such as MAIT and iNKT, though diverse VJ usage argued against such confounding for most clonotypes. Because the same donors could not be followed over many years, the conclusions relied on cross-sectional statistical analysis. Compared with coincidental sharing between unrelated individuals, out-of-frame TCR alpha sequences shared between twins had an excess of sequences with low generation probability. Excess twin sharing in beta out-of-frame sequences was weaker because fewer shared sequences lowered the signal-to-noise ratio.

Every donor in the study was a healthy Caucasian. Three unrelated non-twin adults were additionally sequenced: a male aged 18 to 30, a male aged 50 to 60 and a female aged 50 to 60. Miltenyi CD45RO+ enrichment and human naive T-cell isolation kits were used to isolate memory (CD45RO+) and naive T cells from PBMC. Via the germline V gene, CDR1 is MGHRA and CDR2 YSYEKL. The CDR3 measures 15 amino acids from cysteine to valine. The retained sequence is limited to the CDR3, 45 bases, with the frame set at the first base. V loses 0 bases, J loses 4 bases, and the germline ends lie 13 bases apart. Libraries were prepared through 5' RACE. Reads for this sample came from an Illumina HiSeq 2000. Template switching introduced a universal primer binding site; the final cDNA contained a unique molecular identifier, enabling accurate counting of TCR cDNA molecules. Specific primers in the conserved constant-segment region were used to synthesize first-strand cDNA for TCR alpha and beta chains. To control for contamination, every cDNA library was double barcoded, receiving both a SMART-Mk sample barcode and Illumina barcodes. TruSeq adapter sequences and Illumina sample barcodes were added in two successive PCR steps. The Illumina HiSeq platform was used with custom primers to sequence TCR alpha and beta cDNA libraries. Regarding the original processing steps: MiGEC processed the raw reads to extract unique molecular identifiers, while MiXCR was used to determine the CDR3 positions. Recombination models were inferred per individual with the repgenHMM and IGoR tools using an EM algorithm. Shared clonotypes were analyzed with the tcR package in R, and sharing was normalized by the product of cloneset sizes. Out-of-frame nonproductive sequences were analyzed to study raw recombination free of thymic and clonal selection effects. TCRdb reworked the public reads: Q25 trimming with fastp, MiXCR clone assembly, productive beta chains retained. Rows matching on CDR3 protein sequence are summarized as one entry with the most common DNA and genes. The V and J calls here are based on TCRdb, not the publication. Within this sample are hundreds of thousands of distinct CDR3 sequences, with roughly 6% of them counted one time only. Around 1.7% of the sample is held by the ten biggest clonotypes.

Recombination linked TRBV4-1 to TRBJ2-7; matching of 6 bases hints at TRBD1 as the D gene. The sequence came from a man younger than 35 in good health. Sequencing used naive T cells sorted from blood. The cell subset or site label of this sample denotes: cells isolated with a human naive T-cell isolation kit. In nucleotides, the sequence is TGCGCCAGCAGCCAAGAGAAGCTAGGGGGTTACGAGCAGTACGTC. This encodes CASSQEKLGGYEQYV.